This T cell receptor beta chain comes out of a study of T-cell memory formation after mild COVID-19. Regarding the study as a whole: Pre-infection memory carried some responding clones, suggesting that cross-reactive memory joined.

CDR3 length: 16 residues. Germline lookup yields CDR1 SGHTA and CDR2 FQGTGA. V shed 4 bases and J shed 0 bases, with 10 bases lying between them. About this clonotype: Its antigen is undetermined.

After 5'RACE with constant-segment primers, TCR alpha and TCR beta cDNA libraries carrying sample barcodes and UMIs were obtained. TCRdb redid the calling of the 5' RACE reads with MiXCR, one entry per CDR3 protein. The data show a few hundred thousand distinct CDR3 sequences, roughly 19% seen once. Sequencing used PBMCs or a T cell subset sorted from them (not recorded which). The chain couples TRBV7-3 to TRBJ2-6; unclear D gene. The TCR originated in a young man who had mild COVID-19 (a few samples of this study predate the infection). Cell type and time point are not known. CDR3 sequence: CASSSLPLSGANVLTF. In DNA, the CDR3 is TGTGCCAGCAGCTCTCTTCCCCTCTCTGGGGCCAACGTCCTGACTTTC.